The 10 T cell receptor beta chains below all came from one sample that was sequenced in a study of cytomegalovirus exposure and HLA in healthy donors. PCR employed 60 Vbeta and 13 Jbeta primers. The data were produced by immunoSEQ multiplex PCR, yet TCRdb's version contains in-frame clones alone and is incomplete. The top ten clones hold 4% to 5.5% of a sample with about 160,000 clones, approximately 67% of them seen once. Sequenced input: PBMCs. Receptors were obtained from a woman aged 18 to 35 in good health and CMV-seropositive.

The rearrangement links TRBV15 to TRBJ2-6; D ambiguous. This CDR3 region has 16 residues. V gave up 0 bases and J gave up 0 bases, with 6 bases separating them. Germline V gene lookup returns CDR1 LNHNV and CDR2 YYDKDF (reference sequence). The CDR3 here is CATSRDTGSGANVLTF. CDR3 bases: TGTGCCACCAGCAGAGATACGGGCTCTGGGGCCAACGTCCTGACTTTC.

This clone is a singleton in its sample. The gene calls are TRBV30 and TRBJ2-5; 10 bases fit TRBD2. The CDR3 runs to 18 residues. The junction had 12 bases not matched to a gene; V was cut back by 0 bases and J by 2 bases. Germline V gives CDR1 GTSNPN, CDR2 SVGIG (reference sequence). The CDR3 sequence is CAWSVPAPGLALQETQYF. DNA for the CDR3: TGTGCCTGGAGTGTACCGGCCCCGGGACTAGCGTTACAAGAGACCCAGTACTTC.

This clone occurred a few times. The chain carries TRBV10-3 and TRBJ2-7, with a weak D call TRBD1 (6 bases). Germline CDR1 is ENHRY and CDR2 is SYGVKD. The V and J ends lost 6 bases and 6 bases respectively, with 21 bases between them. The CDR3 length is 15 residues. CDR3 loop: CAISADSFGGREQYF. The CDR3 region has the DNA TGTGCCATCAGCGCGGACTCGTTTGGGGGCCGCGAGCAGTACTTC.

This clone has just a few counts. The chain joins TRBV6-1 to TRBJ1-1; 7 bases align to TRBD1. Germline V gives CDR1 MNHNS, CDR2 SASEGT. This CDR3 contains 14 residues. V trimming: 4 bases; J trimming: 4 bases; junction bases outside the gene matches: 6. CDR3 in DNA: TGTGCCAGCAGTGCAATGACAGGGATCACTGAAGCTTTCTTT. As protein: CASSAMTGITEAFF.

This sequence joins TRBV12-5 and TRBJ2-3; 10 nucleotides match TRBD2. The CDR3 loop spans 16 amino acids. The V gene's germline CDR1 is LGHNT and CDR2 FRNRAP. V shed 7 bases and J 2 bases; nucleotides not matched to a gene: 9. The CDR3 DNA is TGTGCTAGTGCTAAGGCTAGCGGGGGCCCCACAGATACGCAGTATTTT. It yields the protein CASAKASGGPTDTQYF.

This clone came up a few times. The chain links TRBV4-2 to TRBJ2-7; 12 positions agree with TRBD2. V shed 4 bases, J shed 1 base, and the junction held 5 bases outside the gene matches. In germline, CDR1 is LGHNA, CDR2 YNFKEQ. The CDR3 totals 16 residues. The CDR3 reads CASSPWTSGTSYEQYF. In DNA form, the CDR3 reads TGTGCCAGCAGCCCCTGGACTAGCGGGACGTCCTACGAGCAGTACTTC.

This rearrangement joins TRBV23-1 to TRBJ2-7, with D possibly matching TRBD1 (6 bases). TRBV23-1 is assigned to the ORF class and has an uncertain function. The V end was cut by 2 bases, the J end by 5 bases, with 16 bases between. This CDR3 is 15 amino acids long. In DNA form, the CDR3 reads TGCGCCAGCAGTCAAACCGCCACAGGGATGCACGAGCAGTACTTC. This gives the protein CASSQTATGMHEQYF.

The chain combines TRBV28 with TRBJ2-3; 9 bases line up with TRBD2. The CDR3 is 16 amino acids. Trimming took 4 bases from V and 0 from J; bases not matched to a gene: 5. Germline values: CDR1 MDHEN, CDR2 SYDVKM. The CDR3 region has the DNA TGTGCCAGCAGTTCGCTAGCGGGATTCAGCACAGATACGCAGTATTTT. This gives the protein CASSSLAGFSTDTQYF. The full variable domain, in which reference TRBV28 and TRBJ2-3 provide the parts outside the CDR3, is DVKVTQSSRYLVKRTGEKVFLECVQDMDHENMFWYRQDPGLGLRLIYFSYDVKMKEKGDIPEGYSVSREKKERFSLILESASTNQTSMYLCASSSLAGFSTDTQYFGPGTRLTVL.

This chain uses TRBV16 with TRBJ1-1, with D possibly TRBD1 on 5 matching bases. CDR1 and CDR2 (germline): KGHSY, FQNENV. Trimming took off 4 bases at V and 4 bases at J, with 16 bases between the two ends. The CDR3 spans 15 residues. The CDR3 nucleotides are TGTGCCAGCAGCCCCCGACCGACAGAATCCACTGAAGCTTTCTTT. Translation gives CASSPRPTESTEAFF.

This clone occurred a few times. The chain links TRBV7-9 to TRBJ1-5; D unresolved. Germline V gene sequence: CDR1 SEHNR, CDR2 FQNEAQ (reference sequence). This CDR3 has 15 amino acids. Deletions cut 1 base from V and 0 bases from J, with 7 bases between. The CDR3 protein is CASSLGVHSNQPQHF. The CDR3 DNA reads TGTGCCAGCAGCTTAGGTGTCCATAGCAATCAGCCCCAGCATTTT.